The 21 T cell receptor beta chains given below trace back to one sample, sequenced in a study of T cell responses to AZD1222 COVID-19 vaccine. Sequencing used immunoSEQ multiplex PCR; TCRdb keeps in-frame clones, though not all of them. The sample includes tens of thousands of clones, 75% to 90% of them seen just once. The material was peripheral blood, obtained 28 days after the second AZD1222 dose. These receptors came from an adult who received the AZD1222 COVID-19 vaccine.

The chain combines TRBV5-4 with TRBJ2-7; TRBD1 matches 7 bases. V was clipped by 4 bases and J by 4 bases; unmatched bases: 5. This CDR3 spans 13 amino acids. CDR1 SGHNT and CDR2 YYREEE come from the germline V gene (reference sequence). CDR3 amino acids: CASSPDRDYEQYF. Written as DNA, the CDR3 is TGTGCCAGCAGCCCCGACAGGGATTACGAGCAGTACTTC.

The rearrangement links TRBV10-3 to TRBJ2-4; D gene unclear. From germline, CDR1 is ENHRY and CDR2 SYGVKD. The CDR3 contains 13 residues. The V gene lost 6 bases and the J gene lost 2 bases, with 8 bases spanning the gap. The CDR3 region has the DNA TGTGCCATCAGGGGCTCAACCAAAAACATTCAGTACTTC. Protein product: CAIRGSTKNIQYF.

The V gene is TRBV10-3, the J gene TRBJ2-5; D gene ambiguous. This CDR3 region has 14 residues. Germline V gene data show CDR1 as ENHRY and CDR2 as SYGVKD. Trimming pared 2 bases from V and 2 bases from J, leaving 9 bases between. CDR3: CAISEHGSQETQYF. DNA of the CDR3: TGTGCCATCAGTGAGCATGGCAGTCAAGAGACCCAGTACTTC.

The V gene is TRBV5-8, the J gene TRBJ1-6; maybe TRBD1 (6 bases). The CDR3 covers 14 residues. Trimming took 0 bases from V and 7 from J, leaving 8 bases between them. The V gene's germline CDR1 is SGHTS and CDR2 YDEGEE. Here the CDR3 reads CASSLVQGNSPLHF. The DNA for the CDR3 is TGTGCCAGCAGCTTGGTTCAGGGGAATTCACCCCTCCACTTT.

J is TRBJ1-1 and V is TRBV5-6; D gene ambiguous. The length of the CDR3 is 16 residues. Between the trimmed V and J ends, which lost 0 bases and 0 bases, there was a span of 12 bases. Germline CDR1 and CDR2: SGHDT and YYEEEE. The CDR3 coding sequence is TGTGCCAGCAGCTTGGGCCTGGGCTCCGTGAACACTGAAGCTTTCTTT. Protein: CASSLGLGSVNTEAFF.

V is TRBV6-5 and J is TRBJ1-5, with a tentative D call TRBD1 (6 bases). The CDR3 consists of 16 residues. Germline lookup yields CDR1 MNHEY and CDR2 SVGAGI. Trimming took 4 bases from V and 1 from J, leaving 14 bases between them. This chain's CDR3 is CASSFQTGLSNQPQHF. DNA of the CDR3: TGTGCCAGCAGTTTTCAGACAGGTTTGAGCAATCAGCCCCAGCATTTT.

This chain joins TRBV2 and TRBJ1-2; possible D gene TRBD1, 6 bases. The length of the CDR3 is 14 residues. Trimming took 6 bases from V and 1 from J, leaving 12 bases between them. Germline-derived CDR1 and CDR2 are SNHLY and FYNNEI. The CDR3 reads CASRTTGINYGYTF. The CDR3 DNA is TGTGCCAGCAGGACTACAGGGATTAACTATGGCTACACCTTC.

The gene calls are TRBV6-5 and TRBJ2-7; unclear D gene. CDR3 length: 15 amino acids. The germline V and J ends were trimmed by 2 bases and 5 bases, with 16 bases remaining between them. CDR1 MNHEY and CDR2 SVGAGI come from the germline V gene. This chain's CDR3 is CASSYAGPSSDEQYF. Written as DNA, the CDR3 is TGTGCCAGCAGTTACGCCGGACCATCCTCAGACGAGCAGTACTTC.

Concerning this clone itself: Other DNA sequences of this sample code for an identical CDR3. The J gene is TRBJ2-1, the V gene TRBV27; no firm D call. CDR1 MNHEY and CDR2 SMNVEV come from the germline V gene (reference sequence). The CDR3 runs 11 residues. V was pared by 6 bases and J by 4 bases, with 4 bases between. CDR3 coding DNA: TGTGCCAGCAGCACGTACAATGAGCAGTTCTTC. Amino acid sequence: CASSTYNEQFF.

The chain recombines TRBV19 with TRBJ1-5; the D is unclear. The germline V gene encodes CDR1 LNHDA and CDR2 SQIVND (reference sequence). V lost 1 base and J lost 7, with 8 bases in between. The CDR3 length is 13 residues. The CDR3 loop reads CASSIAGLQPQHF. The CDR3 DNA reads TGTGCCAGTAGTATAGCAGGCTTACAGCCCCAGCATTTT.

This chain connects TRBV28 to TRBJ1-3; 8 nucleotides agree with TRBD1. V was clipped by 5 bases and J by 0 bases; unmatched bases: 6. There are 16 residues in the CDR3. Germline V gives CDR1 MDHEN, CDR2 SYDVKM. The CDR3, as DNA: TGTGCCAGCAGTCTTCTTCAGGGGGCCTCTGGAAACACCATATATTTT. Encoded protein: CASSLLQGASGNTIYF.

The chain couples TRBV5-4 to TRBJ2-2; maybe TRBD2 (5 bases). Germline V gene sequence: CDR1 SGHNT, CDR2 YYREEE (reference sequence). V gave up 0 bases and J gave up 6 bases, with 12 bases separating them. This CDR3 comprises 15 residues. CDR3 in amino acids: CASSLARGVAGELFF. CDR3 nucleotides: TGTGCCAGCAGCTTGGCCCGGGGTGTCGCCGGGGAGCTGTTTTTT.

A few counts support this clone. The chain has TRBV18 and TRBJ1-3; D ambiguous. Germline-derived CDR1 and CDR2 are KGHSH and LQKENI. The CDR3 consists of 14 residues. Trimming shortened V by 3 bases and J by 5 bases, and 11 bases separated the two germline ends. In DNA form, the CDR3 reads TGTGCCAGCTCACCGGCCACAGAGCGAAACACCATATATTTT. The encoded protein is CASSPATERNTIYF.

The rearrangement links TRBV5-1 to TRBJ1-2, with D perhaps TRBD1 (5 bases). CDR3 length: 15 residues. Trimming left V 0 bases short and J 0 bases short, with 9 bases between. Germline V lookup: CDR1 SGHRS, CDR2 YFSETQ. CDR3 in DNA: TGCGCCAGCAGCTTGGCTGACAGCCCTAACTATGGCTACACCTTC. As protein: CASSLADSPNYGYTF.

V is TRBV6-6 and J is TRBJ2-1, with 8 bases aligning to TRBD2. CDR3 length equals 18 residues. CDR1 is MNHNY, CDR2 SVGAGI, per germline (reference sequence). Germline trimming cut 5 bases from V and 7 bases from J; bases unmatched to any gene: 19. CDR3 loop: CASSRSNPPGGWSNEQFF. CDR3 DNA: TGTGCCAGCAGTAGATCGAACCCCCCGGGAGGGTGGTCTAATGAGCAGTTCTTC.

The chain combines TRBV6-5 with TRBJ2-3; no firm D call. Between the trimmed V and J ends, which lost 10 bases and 1 base, there was a span of 12 bases. In germline, CDR1 is MNHEY, CDR2 SVGAGI. This CDR3 has 13 residues. The CDR3 is CATSIPGTDTQYF. CDR3 nucleotides: TGTGCCACGTCTATTCCGGGCACAGATACGCAGTATTTT.

This chain connects TRBV29-1 to TRBJ2-3, with D hard to call. Trimming took 5 bases from V and 0 from J, leaving 9 bases between them. CDR3 size: 13 residues. The germline V gene encodes CDR1 SQVTM and CDR2 ANQGSEA. The CDR3 DNA sequence: TGCAGCGTTTCTAGGGTTAGCACAGATACGCAGTATTTT. The encoded protein is CSVSRVSTDTQYF.

This clone was seen more than once but under ten times. V gene TRBV11-3 combines with J gene TRBJ2-2; D remains ambiguous. Germline CDR1 reads SGHNT; CDR2 reads YENEEA. The V and J ends lost 0 bases and 0 bases respectively, with 5 bases between them. The CDR3 is 15 residues long. CDR3 protein: CASSLEGTNTGELFF. The CDR3 nucleotides read TGTGCCAGCAGCTTAGAGGGAACGAACACCGGGGAGCTGTTTTTT. The full variable domain, in which reference TRBV11-3 and TRBJ2-2 provide the parts outside the CDR3, is EAGVVQSPRYKIIEKKQPVAFWCNPISGHNTLYWYLQNLGQGPELLIRYENEEAVDDSQLPKDRFSAERLKGVDSTLKIQPAELGDSAVYLCASSLEGTNTGELFFGEGSRLTVL.

This clone was detected only once. The genes are TRBV25-1 and TRBJ2-1; 7 bases are shared with TRBD2. Germline CDR1 MGHDK, CDR2 SYGVNS. The junction had 8 bases not matched to a gene; V was cut back by 1 base and J by 5 bases. The CDR3 sequence is 16 residues long. The CDR3 region has the DNA TGTGCCAGCAGTGAATGGGGCGGGGGTACCAACAATGAGCAGTTCTTC. This gives the protein CASSEWGGGTNNEQFF.

This clone was observed a single time. This chain links TRBV24-1 with TRBJ1-2, with 9 positions matching TRBD1. This CDR3 is built from 14 residues. Germline CDR1 reads KGHDR; CDR2 reads SFDVKD. V lost 4 bases, J lost 4 bases, and 3 bases stayed unmatched. CDR3 nucleotide sequence: TGTGCCACCAGTGACCAGGGACAGGGCTATGGCTACACCTTC. Residues: CATSDQGQGYGYTF.

The chain is built from TRBV5-1 and TRBJ2-7; no definite D call. The germline CDR1 and CDR2 sequences are SGHRS and YFSETQ. Trimming stripped 1 base from V and 0 bases from J, with 8 bases between. The length of the CDR3 is 14 residues. CDR3 region: CASSLQTSSYEQYF. The CDR3 DNA reads TGCGCCAGCAGCTTGCAGACCAGCTCCTACGAGCAGTACTTC.